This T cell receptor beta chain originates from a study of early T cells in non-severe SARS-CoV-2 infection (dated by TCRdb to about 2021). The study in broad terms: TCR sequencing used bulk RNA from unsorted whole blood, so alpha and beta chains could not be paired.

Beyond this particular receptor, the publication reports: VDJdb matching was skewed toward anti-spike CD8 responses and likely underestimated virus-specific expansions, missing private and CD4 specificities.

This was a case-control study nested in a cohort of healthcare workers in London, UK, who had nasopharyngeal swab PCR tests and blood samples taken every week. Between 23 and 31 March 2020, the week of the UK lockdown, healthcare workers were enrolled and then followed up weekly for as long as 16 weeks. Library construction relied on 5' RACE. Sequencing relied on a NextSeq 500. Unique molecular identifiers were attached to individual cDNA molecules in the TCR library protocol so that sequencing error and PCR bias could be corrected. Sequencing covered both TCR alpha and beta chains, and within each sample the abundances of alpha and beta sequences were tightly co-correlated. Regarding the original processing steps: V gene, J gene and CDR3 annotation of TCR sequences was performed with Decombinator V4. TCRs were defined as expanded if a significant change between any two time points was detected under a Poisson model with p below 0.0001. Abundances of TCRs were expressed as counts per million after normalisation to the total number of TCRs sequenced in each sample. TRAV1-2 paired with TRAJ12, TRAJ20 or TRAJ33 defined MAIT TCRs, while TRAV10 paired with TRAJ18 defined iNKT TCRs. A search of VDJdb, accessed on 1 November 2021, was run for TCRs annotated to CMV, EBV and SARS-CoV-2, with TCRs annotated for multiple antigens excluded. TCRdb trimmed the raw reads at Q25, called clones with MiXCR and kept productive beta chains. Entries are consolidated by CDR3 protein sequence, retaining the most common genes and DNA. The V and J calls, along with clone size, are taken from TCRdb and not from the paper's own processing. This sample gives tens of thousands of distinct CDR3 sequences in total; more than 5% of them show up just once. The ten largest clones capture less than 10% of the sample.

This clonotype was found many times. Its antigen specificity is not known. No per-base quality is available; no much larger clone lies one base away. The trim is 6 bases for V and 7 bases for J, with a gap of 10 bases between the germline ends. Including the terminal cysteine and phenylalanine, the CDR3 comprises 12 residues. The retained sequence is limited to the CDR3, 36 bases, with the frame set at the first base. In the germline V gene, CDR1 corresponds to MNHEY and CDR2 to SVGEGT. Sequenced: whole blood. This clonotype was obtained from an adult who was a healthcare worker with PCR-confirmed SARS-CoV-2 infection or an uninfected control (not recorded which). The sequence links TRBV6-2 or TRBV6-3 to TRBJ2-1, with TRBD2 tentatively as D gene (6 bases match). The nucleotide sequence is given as TGTGCCAGCAGCGAACGGGGGAATGAGCAGTTCTTC. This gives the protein CASSERGNEQFF.